This T cell receptor (beta chain) was captured in a study of cytomegalovirus exposure and HLA in healthy donors. PCR was performed using 60 Vbeta and 13 Jbeta primers. As handled by the study authors: In a later analysis, of roughly 73 million unique beta chains, roughly 11 million appeared in at least two donors. Generated by immunoSEQ multiplex PCR, the TCRdb table keeps only in-frame clones and is missing some. D and trimming come from the DNA, and the V and J calls and clone size come from that table. The sample carries about 160,000 clones, approximately 86% recorded once. Study-wide findings and caveats: For TCR beta chains, V- and J-gene trimming was later linked to a missense DCLRE1C variant. Specific recognition of CMV antigens was confirmed in vitro for three chains (all CMV-associated).

This CDR3 region has 19 residues. Looked up from germline, CDR1 is SGDLS and CDR2 is YYNGEE. The junction had 9 bases not matched to a gene; V was cut back by 0 bases and J by 0 bases. In regard to this clone: Antigen: not known.

The sequence derives from a woman between 18 and 29 years old in good health and CMV-seronegative. Specimen: PBMCs. The V call is TRBV9, the J call TRBJ2-2; 9 nucleotides align to TRBD1. The DNA for the CDR3 is TGTGCCAGCAGCGTAGGACCCGGGGGACAGGGATCGAACACCGGGGAGCTGTTTTTT. It specifies CASSVGPGGQGSNTGELFF.